The rows below give T cell receptor beta chains drawn from one sample of a study of regulatory T cells in long-lasting Graves disease. Using its own MiXCR run on the multiplex PCR reads, TCRdb lists one record per CDR3 protein. The repertoire holds approximately 400,000 distinct CDR3 sequences, with 15% as singletons. These sequences were also reported in another study, on T cells in Graves' hyperthyroidism and ophthalmopathy.

The sample here was peripheral blood mononuclear cells (PBMCs), taken at new diagnosis, from a patient treated with antithyroid drugs. The receptors stem from a woman aged 40 to 55 with Graves disease. Both conserved end residues are part of each CDR3. D genes are given only for firm matches. Size tells how often a clone was seen (once, few, many) or the class of an expanded clone, and some rows leave it out.

v_gene,d_gene,abundance,j_gene,CDR3aa,CDR3nt
TRBV6-5,NA,once,TRBJ2-2,CASSYWGGDGELFF,TGTGCCAGCAGTTACTGGGGAGGAGACGGGGAGCTGTTTTTT
TRBV9,NA,many,TRBJ2-2,CASSVAGGELFF,TGTGCCAGCAGCGTAGCGGGCGGGGAGCTGTTTTTT
TRBV3-1,NA,many,TRBJ2-1,CASSAGPSSYNEQFF,TGTGCCAGCAGCGCGGGACCGAGCTCCTACAATGAGCAGTTCTTC
TRBV7-6,TRBD2,NA,TRBJ2-3,CASSLIGVAGESTDTQYF,TGTGCCAGCAGCTTAATCGGGGTAGCGGGAGAGAGCACAGATACGCAGTATTTT
TRBV18,NA,many,TRBJ1-4,CASSPSTDTEKLFF,TGTGCCAGCTCACCCTCTACGGATACGGAAAAACTGTTTTTT
TRBV12-3/TRBV12-4,NA,many,TRBJ2-4,CASTSTWGVDGNIQYF,TGTGCCAGCACCTCCACCTGGGGAGTTGACGGGAACATTCAGTACTTC
TRBV2,TRBD1,many,TRBJ2-4,CASRDGQGKYIQYF,TGTGCCAGCAGGGACGGACAGGGAAAATACATTCAGTACTTC
TRBV6-5,NA,NA,TRBJ1-5,CASSYSFQNQPQHF,TGTGCCAGCAGTTACTCGTTCCAGAATCAGCCCCAGCATTTT
TRBV30,NA,many,TRBJ1-2,CAWSVTGLNYGYTF,TGTGCCTGGAGTGTAACAGGGCTTAACTATGGCTACACCTTC
TRBV5-1,TRBD2,many,TRBJ2-3,CASSSGTSGDTQYF,TGTGCCAGCAGCTCGGGGACTAGCGGAGATACGCAGTATTTT
TRBV24-1,NA,many,TRBJ1-6,CATSDLAPDIWNSPLHF,TGTGCCACCAGTGATTTAGCCCCGGACATATGGAATTCACCCCTCCACTTT
TRBV3-1,NA,few,TRBJ2-1,CASSQGFQGYNEQFF,TGTGCCAGCAGCCAAGGTTTCCAAGGGTACAATGAGCAGTTCTTC
TRBV24-1,NA,many,TRBJ2-1,CATSNAGGFEQFF,TGTGCCACCAGCAACGCAGGGGGGTTTGAGCAGTTCTTC
TRBV4-1,NA,NA,TRBJ2-1,CASSQESGNEQFF,TGCGCCAGCAGCCAAGAGAGCGGAAATGAGCAGTTCTTC
TRBV6-2/TRBV6-3,TRBD1,many,TRBJ1-1,CASSSQGQGLTEAFF,TGTGCCAGCAGTTCTCAAGGACAGGGATTAACTGAAGCTTTCTTT
TRBV12-3/TRBV12-4,NA,many,TRBJ2-1,CASSFRGHNEQFF,TGTGCCAGCAGTTTCCGGGGTCATAATGAGCAGTTCTTC
TRBV6-1,TRBD1,many,TRBJ1-5,CASRPTGGSNQPQHF,TGTGCCAGCAGGCCGACAGGGGGTAGCAATCAGCCCCAGCATTTT
TRBV20-1,TRBD1,NA,TRBJ2-1,CSARKDRGLYNEQFF,TGCAGTGCTAGAAAAGACAGGGGGCTTTACAATGAGCAGTTCTTC
TRBV2,NA,many,TRBJ2-2,CASSQSSDYWETGELFF,TGTGCCAGCAGCCAATCTAGCGACTATTGGGAGACCGGGGAGCTGTTTTTT
TRBV13,TRBD1,NA,TRBJ2-2,CASSFRQGYFAGELFF,TGTGCCAGCAGCTTCAGACAGGGGTATTTCGCCGGGGAGCTGTTTTTT
TRBV7-8,NA,many,TRBJ1-1,CASSLLRAVNTEAFF,TGTGCCAGCAGCTTGTTGAGGGCGGTGAACACTGAAGCTTTCTTT
TRBV2,TRBD1,many,TRBJ1-4,CASTETGGKGEKLFF,TGTGCCAGCACCGAAACAGGGGGAAAAGGTGAAAAACTGTTTTTT
TRBV11-2,TRBD2,many,TRBJ2-1,CASSPMPGGHNEQFF,TGTGCCAGCAGCCCGATGCCGGGGGGGCACAATGAGCAGTTCTTC
TRBV28,NA,many,TRBJ1-2,CASSPPPWGKEYGYTF,TGTGCCAGCAGTCCTCCCCCCTGGGGGAAGGAATATGGCTACACCTTC
TRBV24-1,TRBD1,many,TRBJ2-5,CATSDPGQGTQYF,TGTGCCACCAGTGACCCCGGACAGGGCACCCAGTACTTC
TRBV18,TRBD2,NA,TRBJ2-7,CASSSSLAGGGSYEQYF,TGTGCCAGCTCATCTTCTTTAGCGGGAGGGGGATCCTACGAGCAGTACTTC
TRBV12-3/TRBV12-4,TRBD2,many,TRBJ2-5,CASSFRTSGKETQYF,TGTGCCAGCAGTTTTCGTACTAGCGGGAAGGAGACCCAGTACTTC
TRBV11-3,NA,many,TRBJ2-1,CASSLRYRERHNEQFF,TGTGCCAGCAGCTTAAGGTACAGGGAGCGCCACAATGAGCAGTTCTTC
TRBV11-3,NA,many,TRBJ2-2,CASSLEVGPGANTGELFF,TGTGCCAGCAGCTTAGAGGTGGGGCCAGGGGCGAACACCGGGGAGCTGTTTTTT
TRBV20-1,NA,many,TRBJ2-5,CSAEHQETQYF,TGCAGTGCTGAGCACCAAGAGACCCAGTACTTC
TRBV20-1,TRBD1,NA,TRBJ2-1,CSANRQGAYNEQFF,TGCAGTGCTAACCGACAGGGGGCCTACAATGAGCAGTTCTTC
TRBV7-7,TRBD1,many,TRBJ2-7,CASSSQSDRDYEQYF,TGTGCTAGCAGCTCGCAATCGGACAGGGACTACGAGCAGTACTTC
TRBV15,NA,many,TRBJ1-6,CATSRGRFSPLHF,TGTGCCACCAGCAGAGGAAGGTTTTCACCCCTCCACTTT
TRBV11-3,TRBD2,many,TRBJ2-1,CASSRSGTSLNEQFF,TGTGCCAGCAGCCGCTCCGGGACTAGCCTTAATGAGCAGTTCTTC
TRBV5-1,NA,NA,TRBJ1-2,CASSLEAGQNYGYTF,TGCGCCAGCAGCTTGGAGGCGGGACAAAACTATGGCTACACCTTC
TRBV5-8,NA,NA,TRBJ1-1,CASGGRDRGYTEAFF,TGTGCCAGTGGGGGTAGGGACCGCGGGTACACTGAAGCTTTCTTT
TRBV28,NA,NA,TRBJ1-6,CASSLSAGANNSPLHF,TGTGCCAGCAGTTTATCCGCAGGGGCCAATAATTCACCCCTCCACTTT
TRBV25-1,NA,many,TRBJ1-1,CASSEYWSTGRSTEAFF,TGTGCCAGCAGTGAATATTGGTCCACAGGGAGGAGCACTGAAGCTTTCTTT
TRBV30,TRBD1,NA,TRBJ2-7,CAWDRGLEQYF,TGTGCCTGGGACAGGGGGCTCGAGCAGTACTTC
TRBV9,NA,many,TRBJ2-7,CASSVSGQSEQYF,TGTGCCAGCAGCGTGTCCGGACAGTCCGAGCAGTACTTC
TRBV28,TRBD2,many,TRBJ2-3,CASSFALRLAGITSTDTQYF,TGTGCCAGCAGTTTCGCTTTGAGGCTAGCGGGAATTACTAGCACAGATACGCAGTATTTT
TRBV15,NA,NA,TRBJ1-5,CATSRGQNFGPQHF,TGTGCCACCAGCAGAGGGCAGAACTTCGGGCCCCAGCATTTT
TRBV12-3/TRBV12-4,NA,many,TRBJ1-2,CASSLGGTVGYGYTF,TGTGCCAGCAGTTTAGGCGGTACAGTTGGGTATGGCTACACCTTC
TRBV6-1,TRBD1,many,TRBJ2-2,CASTRTGAGLGGELFF,TGTGCCAGCACGAGGACAGGGGCGGGCCTTGGCGGGGAGCTGTTTTTT
TRBV3-1,NA,many,TRBJ1-1,CASSQEGTWDPNTEAFF,TGTGCCAGCAGCCAAGAAGGGACATGGGACCCTAACACTGAAGCTTTCTTT
TRBV2,NA,many,TRBJ1-1,CASRDSENTEAFF,TGTGCCAGCAGGGACAGCGAGAACACTGAAGCTTTCTTT
TRBV11-2,NA,many,TRBJ2-2,CASSPVGLDELTGELFF,TGTGCCAGCAGCCCAGTAGGACTTGACGAGCTCACCGGGGAGCTGTTTTTT
TRBV6-4,TRBD1,NA,TRBJ2-4,CASSANSGTGSNVQYF,TGTGCCAGCAGTGCCAACTCCGGGACAGGGAGCAACGTTCAGTACTTC
TRBV27,NA,many,TRBJ2-2,CASSLPKGGRVGELFF,TGTGCCAGCAGTTTACCTAAAGGGGGTCGGGTGGGGGAGCTGTTTTTT
TRBV6-1,TRBD1,NA,TRBJ1-5,CASTKDREYQPQHF,TGTGCCAGCACAAAGGACAGGGAATATCAGCCCCAGCATTTT
TRBV30,NA,many,TRBJ1-1,CAWSVRGGPNTEAFF,TGTGCCTGGAGTGTACGAGGGGGGCCGAACACTGAAGCTTTCTTT
TRBV28,TRBD2,many,TRBJ2-1,CASSVGTSSSDEQFF,TGTGCCAGCAGTGTCGGGACTAGCTCGAGCGATGAGCAGTTCTTC
TRBV28,NA,few,TRBJ1-2,CASRSHREGSVYGYTF,TGTGCCAGCAGATCCCATAGGGAAGGGTCTGTCTATGGCTACACCTTC
TRBV11-2,NA,many,TRBJ2-3,CASRRRMSTDTQYF,TGTGCCAGCCGGAGGCGGATGAGCACAGATACGCAGTATTTT
TRBV5-5,NA,many,TRBJ1-1,CASSSQRGRVTEAFF,TGTGCCAGCAGCTCCCAAAGGGGAAGGGTTACTGAAGCTTTCTTT
TRBV6-1,NA,many,TRBJ1-5,CASSLTGSADSNQPQHF,TGTGCCAGCAGTCTCACAGGGAGTGCCGATAGCAATCAGCCCCAGCATTTT
TRBV6-5,TRBD2,many,TRBJ2-1,CASSYSTSGYNEQFF,TGTGCCAGCAGTTACTCGACTAGCGGTTACAATGAGCAGTTCTTC
TRBV9,NA,NA,TRBJ2-3,CASSVVGNTDTQYF,TGTGCCAGCAGCGTAGTCGGTAACACAGATACGCAGTATTTT